This T cell receptor (beta chain) was recovered during a study of blood T cell dynamics during melanoma immunotherapy. For this clone: What it binds is not known.

DNA loading was fixed at 350 ng for all bulk PBMC samples. Using immunoSEQ multiplex PCR, the repertoire was profiled, and TCRdb retains in-frame clones only, with some absent. Of roughly 10,000 clones listed, 75% to 90% were seen once; the top ten hold around 22%. Time point in this sample: week 3, after first cycle of checkpoint inhibitor. Study results and limitations: PBMC repertoires of eventual disease-control patients split at W3 into clonality or diversity gains.

The TCR sequence derives from a human donor with melanoma. The sequencing used blood, collected from a patient treated with checkpoint blockade.

CDR3 amino acids: CASSQVTGGSEAFF. The DNA of the CDR3 is TGTGCCAGCAGCCAAGTGACAGGGGGTAGCGAAGCTTTCTTT. This rearrangement joins TRBV5-4 to TRBJ1-1; 9 nucleotides line up with TRBD1. Germline CDR1 SGHNT, CDR2 YYREEE (reference sequence). The CDR3 covers 14 residues. Trimming cost V 4 bases and J 8 bases; bases outside gene matches: 9.